This TCR beta chain is drawn from a study of vaccination effects on CD4 cells after COVID-19. Study-level points and caveats: Cross-reaction with common cold coronaviruses was seen in only 1 of 255 vaccine-induced clones from healthy vaccinees. In the late period after vaccination, infection- and vaccine-induced clones contracted markedly.

In regard to this clone: Antigen: not known.

Viral peptide pool expansion of antigen-specific CD4+ T cells preceded sequencing in the ViraFEST assay. The authors isolated CD4+ T cells after around 11 days of culture. No vaccinee had earlier SARS-CoV-2 infection, and nucleocapsid antibodies were negative. For each well, 1.5 million to 2.5 million PBMC were cultured with 9 to 10 IU/ml IL-2 and 8 to 10 ug/ml peptides. Cells had half their medium changed to IL-2 medium on days 3 and 7. Repertoires were generated with immunoSEQ multiplex PCR, while TCRdb's copy carries only in-frame clones and drops some. The table lists tens of thousands of clones, about 78% of them singletons. Germline loops: CDR1 SGDLS, CDR2 YYNGEE. CDR3 length: 15 residues. Trimming took off 5 bases at V and 0 bases at J, with 14 bases between the two ends.

This clonotype was obtained from a human donor who received a COVID-19 vaccine. This material consisted of CD4+ T cells from PBMCs cultured with SARS-CoV-2 spike peptides, taken before COVID-19 vaccination. V gene TRBV9 combines with J gene TRBJ1-2; tentative D call: TRBD1 (5 bases). This CDR3 is CASRNTGLANYGYTF. CDR3 sequence (DNA): TGTGCCAGCAGAAATACAGGACTAGCTAACTATGGCTACACCTTC.